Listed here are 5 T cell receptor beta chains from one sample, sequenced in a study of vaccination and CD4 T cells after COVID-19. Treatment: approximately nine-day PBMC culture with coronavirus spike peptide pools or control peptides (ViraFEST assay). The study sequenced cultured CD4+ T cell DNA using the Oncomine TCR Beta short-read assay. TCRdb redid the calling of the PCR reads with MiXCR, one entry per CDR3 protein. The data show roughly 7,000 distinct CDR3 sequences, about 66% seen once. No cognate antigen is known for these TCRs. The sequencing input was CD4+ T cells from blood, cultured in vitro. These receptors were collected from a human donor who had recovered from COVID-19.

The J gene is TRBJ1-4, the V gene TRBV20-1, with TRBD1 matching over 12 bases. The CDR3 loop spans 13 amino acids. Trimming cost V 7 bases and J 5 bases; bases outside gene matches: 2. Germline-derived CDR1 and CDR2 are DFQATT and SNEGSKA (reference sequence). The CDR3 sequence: CSGDRGRNEKLFF. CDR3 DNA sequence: TGCAGTGGGGACAGGGGGCGCAATGAAAAACTGTTTTTT.

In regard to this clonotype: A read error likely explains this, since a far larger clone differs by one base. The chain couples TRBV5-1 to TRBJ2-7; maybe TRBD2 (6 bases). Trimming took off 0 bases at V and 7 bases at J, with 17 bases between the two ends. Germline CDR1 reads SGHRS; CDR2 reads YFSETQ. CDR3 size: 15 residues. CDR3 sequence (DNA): TGCGCCAGCAGCTTGGAGCGGGCAGGGAACAATGAGCAGTACTTC. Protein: CASSLERAGNNEQYF.

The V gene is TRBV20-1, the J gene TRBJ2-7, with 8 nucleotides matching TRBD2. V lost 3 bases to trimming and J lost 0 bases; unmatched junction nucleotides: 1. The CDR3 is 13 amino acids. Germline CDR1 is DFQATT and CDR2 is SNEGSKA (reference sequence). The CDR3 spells CSASGGASYEQYF. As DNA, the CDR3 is TGCAGTGCTAGCGGGGGGGCCTCCTACGAGCAGTACTTC.

The CDR3 here is CAWSTPGLAGGLPDTQYF. The CDR3 nucleotides read TGTGCCTGGAGTACACCGGGACTAGCGGGAGGGCTTCCAGATACGCAGTATTTT. The chain has TRBV30 and TRBJ2-3; TRBD2 matches 16 bases. The V gene end was trimmed by 2 bases and the J gene end by 4 bases; junction bases not matched to a gene: 9. CDR3 length: 18 residues. In germline, CDR1 is GTSNPN, CDR2 SVGIG (reference sequence).

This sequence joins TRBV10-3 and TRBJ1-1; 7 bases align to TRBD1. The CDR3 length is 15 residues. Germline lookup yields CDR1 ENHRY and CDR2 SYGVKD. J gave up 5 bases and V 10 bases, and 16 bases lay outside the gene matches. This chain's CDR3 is CATALSNRGDTEAFF. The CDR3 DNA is TGTGCCACAGCACTATCAAACAGGGGTGATACTGAAGCTTTCTTT.